Below are 25 T cell receptor beta chains sequenced from a single sample in a study of cytomegalovirus exposure and HLA in healthy donors. Assay: immunoSEQ multiplex PCR; the TCRdb copy retains only in-frame clones and omits some. The repertoire holds more than 80,000 clones, with 88% as singletons. Sequencing used PBMCs. These receptor sequences come from a woman aged 18 to 35 in good health and CMV-seropositive.

V usage is TRBV4-1 and J usage is TRBJ2-6; a weak D match, TRBD2 (7 bases). CDR1 is MGHRA, CDR2 YSYEKL, per germline. Trimming stripped 3 bases from V and 4 bases from J, with 25 bases between. The CDR3 runs 20 residues. The CDR3 sequence is CASSQGGGGWGPGGANVLTF. The CDR3 region has the DNA TGCGCCAGCAGCCAGGGGGGGGGAGGCTGGGGGCCGGGAGGGGCCAACGTCCTGACTTTC.

This sequence joins TRBV6-5 and TRBJ2-5; 11 nucleotides align to TRBD2. Germline CDR1 and CDR2: MNHEY and SVGAGI. J gave up 4 bases and V 5 bases, and 6 bases lay outside the gene matches. This CDR3 has 15 residues. The chain's CDR3 is CASSHSGGAGETQYF. CDR3 sequence (DNA): TGTGCCAGCAGTCATAGCGGGGGGGCCGGAGAGACCCAGTACTTC.

The J gene is TRBJ2-7, the V gene TRBV4-1, with 12 bases fitting TRBD2. Losses at the gene ends were 0 bases for V and 2 bases for J; bases not matched to a gene: 2. Germline V lookup: CDR1 MGHRA, CDR2 YSYEKL. The length of the CDR3 is 16 residues. This chain's CDR3 is CASSQDPSGGAYEQYF. The DNA for the CDR3 is TGCGCCAGCAGCCAAGATCCTAGCGGGGGGGCCTACGAGCAGTACTTC.

V gene TRBV28 combines with J gene TRBJ2-7, with D perhaps TRBD1 (5 bases). The CDR3 runs 13 residues. V lost 6 bases, J lost 3 bases, and 12 bases lay in between. Germline V gene sequence: CDR1 MDHEN, CDR2 SYDVKM. Here the CDR3 DNA reads TGTGCCAGCAGCCCACAGGCTTACTACGAGCAGTACGTC. Translation gives CASSPQAYYEQYV.

The chain carries TRBV10-2 and TRBJ2-2; 7 nucleotides agree with TRBD2. CDR1 is WSHSY and CDR2 is SAAADI in the germline V gene. Unmatched junction bases numbered 12, after V lost 4 bases and J lost 1 base. This CDR3 contains 18 residues. The CDR3 nucleotides are TGCGCCAGCAGTGTCCGGTGGGGTCAGCGGGAGAACACCGGGGAGCTGTTTTTT. Residues: CASSVRWGQRENTGELFF.

This chain links TRBV27 with TRBJ2-2; TRBD1 might be the D (6 bases). Trimming stripped 4 bases from V and 3 bases from J, with 15 bases between. The CDR3 has 16 residues. Per the germline V gene, CDR1 is MNHEY and CDR2 is SMNVEV (reference sequence). The CDR3 region is CASSSQGYSDTGELFF. CDR3 DNA sequence: TGTGCCAGCAGTTCTCAGGGGTATTCGGACACCGGGGAGCTGTTTTTT.

The genes are TRBV10-2 and TRBJ1-2, with D possibly being TRBD1 (5 bases). Trimming removed 0 bases from V and 3 bases from J, with 11 bases in between. Per germline, CDR1 WSHSY and CDR2 SAAADI. The CDR3 extends over 15 amino acids. The DNA of the CDR3 is TGCGCCAGCAGTGAGTCGGGGGGTCCCTACTATGGCTACACCTTC. Its translation is CASSESGGPYYGYTF.

The chain combines TRBV25-1 with TRBJ2-4, with a possible D match to TRBD2 (6 bases). CDR1 is MGHDK and CDR2 is SYGVNS in the germline V gene. The length of the CDR3 is 15 residues. V was clipped by 3 bases and J by 2 bases, with 11 bases between them. The CDR3: CASSESRGTKNIQYF. The CDR3 DNA sequence: TGTGCCAGCAGTGAGTCTCGGGGGACCAAAAACATTCAGTACTTC.

The V gene is TRBV7-6, the J gene TRBJ2-1; D perhaps matches TRBD2 (5 bases). Trimming took 2 bases from V and 4 from J, leaving 12 bases between them. The CDR3 totals 15 residues. Germline CDR1 reads SGHVS; CDR2 reads FNYEAQ. CDR3 nucleotides: TGTGCCAGCAGCTTATTGTCGGGGAGTTACAATGAGCAGTTCTTC. Translation gives CASSLLSGSYNEQFF.

Written as DNA, the CDR3 is TGTGCCAGCAGTGACAGGGCGAACACCGGGGAGCTGTTTTTT. Its protein product is CASSDRANTGELFF. The chain employs TRBV27 and TRBJ2-2, with TRBD1 matching 7 bases. Germline V gene lookup returns CDR1 MNHEY and CDR2 SMNVEV (reference sequence). The trim removed 5 bases at V and 0 bases at J, leaving 0 bases unmatched. The CDR3 contains 14 residues.

Here the CDR3 reads CASSEMTVYEQYF. DNA for the CDR3: TGTGCCAGCAGTGAAATGACAGTCTACGAGCAGTACTTC. The chain has TRBV2 and TRBJ2-7; a weak D match, TRBD1 (5 bases). V shed 2 bases and J shed 3 bases, with 8 bases lying between them. The CDR3 contains 13 residues. Germline values: CDR1 SNHLY, CDR2 FYNNEI.

The chain employs TRBV14 and TRBJ2-7, with no clear D. The germline CDR1 and CDR2 sequences are SGHDN and FVKESK. This CDR3 region has 13 residues. Trimming removed 2 bases from V and 0 bases from J, with 5 bases in between. The DNA for the CDR3 is TGTGCCAGCAGCCAATACGGCTCCTACGAGCAGTACTTC. Its translation: CASSQYGSYEQYF.

The rearrangement uses TRBV9 and TRBJ1-2; weak D call: TRBD1 (6 bases). The CDR3 consists of 15 residues. The V end was cut by 4 bases, the J end by 5 bases, with 18 bases between. The V gene's germline CDR1 is SGDLS and CDR2 YYNGEE. CDR3 region: CASSPYRDTSYGYTF. CDR3 bases: TGTGCCAGCAGCCCCTACCGGGACACCAGTTATGGCTACACCTTC.

The gene calls are TRBV19 and TRBJ1-2; D possibly corresponds to TRBD1 (6 bases). V lost 10 bases and J lost 6, with 15 bases in between. Germline values: CDR1 LNHDA, CDR2 SQIVND (reference sequence). The CDR3 sequence is 12 residues long. For the CDR3, the DNA is TGTGCCATTAGGGACACTCTTGATGGCTACACCTTC. This sequence encodes CAIRDTLDGYTF.

The gene calls are TRBV10-3 and TRBJ1-1; D remains ambiguous. The V end lost 8 bases, the J end lost 1 base, and 17 bases lay between the germline ends. Germline V gene lookup returns CDR1 ENHRY and CDR2 SYGVKD. The CDR3 covers 15 residues. The CDR3 loop reads CAIRASTFGNTEAFF. The CDR3 DNA is TGTGCCATCCGAGCAAGTACCTTCGGGAACACTGAAGCTTTCTTT.

This chain uses TRBV6-5 with TRBJ1-3; TRBD1 aligns across 9 bases. V lost 6 bases, J lost 4 bases, and 7 bases stayed unmatched. The CDR3 contains 15 residues. Germline V gene data show CDR1 as MNHEY and CDR2 as SVGAGI. The CDR3 sequence is CASSRDRDIGNTIYF. CDR3 in DNA: TGTGCCAGCAGCAGGGACAGGGATATAGGAAACACCATATATTTT.

The V call is TRBV4-1, the J call TRBJ1-3; D is ambiguous. Deletions cut 0 bases from V and 0 bases from J, with 6 bases between. The germline CDR1 and CDR2 sequences are MGHRA and YSYEKL. The CDR3 has 15 amino acids. The CDR3 nucleotides are TGCGCCAGCAGCCAAGAGGGCCACTCTGGAAACACCATATATTTT. Its protein product is CASSQEGHSGNTIYF.

The CDR3 sequence is CASRPRQGGRNTIYF. CDR3 DNA sequence: TGTGCCAGCAGACCCCGACAGGGGGGAAGGAACACCATATATTTT. The chain is built from TRBV6-5 and TRBJ1-3; 9 bases agree with TRBD1. The CDR3 sequence is 15 residues long. Germline V gives CDR1 MNHEY, CDR2 SVGAGI. The V gene end was trimmed by 6 bases and the J gene end by 7 bases; junction bases not matched to a gene: 10.

This clone has a single count. The rearrangement uses TRBV25-1 and TRBJ1-3, with a weak D call TRBD1 (5 bases). Trimming removed 0 bases at V and 0 bases at J, with 9 bases between. This CDR3 is 16 amino acids long. The germline V gene encodes CDR1 MGHDK and CDR2 SYGVNS. CDR3 sequence (DNA): TGTGCCAGCAGTGAATATCGGACATACTCTGGAAACACCATATATTTT. As protein: CASSEYRTYSGNTIYF.

The gene calls are TRBV6-1 and TRBJ1-2; D might be TRBD1 (5 bases). CDR3 length: 15 residues. Germline V gives CDR1 MNHNS, CDR2 SASEGT. V was shortened by 0 bases and J by 8 bases, with 16 bases between the two germline ends. The CDR3, as DNA: TGTGCCAGCAGTGAAGCTAGAGAGGGGAGGGGCGGCTACACCTTC. It yields the protein CASSEAREGRGGYTF.

The chain joins TRBV4-2 to TRBJ2-7; the match to TRBD1 covers 8 bases. This CDR3 spans 14 amino acids. V dropped 4 bases and J dropped 3; count of bases not matched to a gene: 5. The germline gives CDR1 LGHNA, CDR2 YNFKEQ. The CDR3 loop reads CASSRGQGNYEQYF. In DNA form, the CDR3 reads TGTGCCAGCAGCCGAGGACAGGGAAACTACGAGCAGTACTTC.

This chain connects TRBV4-3 to TRBJ1-4; tentatively, D is TRBD1 (5 bases). Germline-derived CDR1 and CDR2 are LGHNA and YSLEER. The CDR3 runs 16 residues. Trimming pared 0 bases from V and 0 bases from J, leaving 8 bases between. DNA for the CDR3: TGCGCCAGCAGCCAAGATGGGGGGTCAACTAATGAAAAACTGTTTTTT. This codes for CASSQDGGSTNEKLFF.

The V gene is TRBV29-1, the J gene TRBJ1-1; tentative D call: TRBD1 (6 bases). Between the trimmed V and J ends, which lost 6 bases and 1 base, there was a span of 15 bases. There are 14 residues in the CDR3. The germline CDR1 and CDR2 sequences are SQVTM and ANQGSEA. The chain's CDR3 is CSVVLQGQNTEAFF. DNA of the CDR3: TGCAGCGTCGTACTACAGGGCCAGAACACTGAAGCTTTCTTT.

CDR3 DNA sequence: TGTGCCAGCTCTGAGGCACTGAACACTGAAGCTTTCTTT. Its protein product is CASSEALNTEAFF. The chain is built from TRBV7-9 and TRBJ1-1; D gene uncertain. This CDR3 has 13 residues. The germline V and J ends were trimmed by 8 bases and 0 bases, with 10 bases remaining between them. Germline CDR1 and CDR2: SEHNR and FQNEAQ (reference sequence).

This clone was observed a few times. This sequence joins TRBV7-9 and TRBJ2-7; TRBD2 is a possible D gene (5 bases). Trimming took 6 bases from V and 4 from J, leaving 13 bases between them. In germline, CDR1 is SEHNR, CDR2 FQNEAQ (reference sequence). The CDR3 totals 13 residues. The CDR3 nucleotides are TGTGCCAGCAGTTCGACCCCGGGGTACGAGCAGTACTTC. This translates into CASSSTPGYEQYF.